The T cell receptor beta chain under discussion was sequenced for a study of OX40 agonist ivuxolimab in advanced cancers. On the study more broadly: The patients got ivuxolimab, which is an agonistic anti-OX40 (CD134) antibody. Overall study results and limits: On average, a greater number of expanded clones characterised CD8+ T cells relative to CD4+.

Method: immunoSEQ multiplex PCR; TCRdb's copy keeps in-frame clones and lacks some. The sample includes more than 7,500 clones, almost 90% of them seen just once. The CDR3 has 15 amino acids. CDR1 is MGHRA and CDR2 is YSYEKL in the germline V gene. Trimming removed 0 bases from V and 2 bases from J, with 10 bases in between. On this clone itself: Its antigen is not identified.

The source is an adult with an advanced solid tumor such as melanoma, head and neck, liver or kidney cancer. The sequenced sample was CD4+ or CD8+ T cells sorted from blood, obtained in a trial of the OX40 agonist ivuxolimab. The chain joins TRBV4-1 to TRBJ1-1; TRBD1 might be the D (5 bases). The CDR3, as DNA: TGCGCCAGCAGCCAAGAGTACAGGAGAAACACTGAAGCTTTCTTT. This encodes CASSQEYRRNTEAFF.